This T cell receptor (beta chain) was documented in a study of OX40 agonist ivuxolimab in advanced cancers. Study background: Dose-escalation patients had hepatocellular carcinoma, melanoma, renal cell or head and neck cancer. Findings and limits, study-wide: The average count of expanded clones was higher among CD8+ T cells than among CD4+. Dose levels from 0.1 to 3.0 mg/kg saw CD4+ and CD8+ blood T cells expand clonally by week 6.

The CDR3 sequence is 16 residues long. Germline V gene sequence: CDR1 MGHDK, CDR2 SYGVNS. With V trimmed by 1 base and J by 7 bases, 11 bases remained unmatched. As for this clone: Its antigen is still unknown.

Clones were read by immunoSEQ multiplex PCR, and TCRdb kept only the in-frame ones, dropping some. This table holds about 50,000 clones, around 90% found once. The clonotype was recovered from an adult with an advanced solid tumor such as melanoma, head and neck, liver or kidney cancer. This rearrangement joins TRBV25-1 to TRBJ1-2; 8 bases align to TRBD1. The specimen was CD4+ or CD8+ T cells sorted from blood, collected in a trial of the OX40 agonist ivuxolimab. CDR3 in DNA: TGTGCCAGCAGTGAATTTGCCCGGACAGGGACGGGTGGCTACACCTTC. It codes for CASSEFARTGTGGYTF.